These 4 T cell receptor beta chains came from one sample sequenced in a study of blood T cell repertoires in COVID-19. Method: immunoSEQ multiplex PCR; TCRdb's copy keeps in-frame clones and lacks some. The sample comprises about 250,000 clones, around four fifths of which are singletons, and more than 6.5% rests with the top ten. The sample consisted of peripheral blood. These receptors all come from a middle-aged man with active or convalescent COVID-19.

This sequence joins TRBV5-1 and TRBJ1-2; 8 nucleotides match TRBD1. Germline V gives CDR1 SGHRS, CDR2 YFSETQ. V was pared by 4 bases and J by 4 bases, with 12 bases of the junction left unmatched. The CDR3 is 16 amino acids. The CDR3 DNA reads TGCGCCAGCAGCCCCGGACAGGGAGGGAGTATCTATGGCTACACCTTC. Amino acids: CASSPGQGGSIYGYTF.

The chain is built from TRBV9 and TRBJ1-1, with 7 nucleotides matching TRBD1. CDR1 and CDR2 (germline): SGDLS, YYNGEE. The ends lost 4 bases at V and 4 bases at J; junction bases unmatched: 4. This CDR3 comprises 13 residues. The chain's CDR3 is CASSRDRSTEAFF. CDR3 sequence (DNA): TGTGCCAGCAGCCGGGACAGAAGCACTGAAGCTTTCTTT.

The chain has TRBV30 and TRBJ2-3; TRBD2 matches 13 bases. CDR3 size: 14 residues. Germline CDR1 GTSNPN, CDR2 SVGIG (reference sequence). V lost 7 bases to trimming and J lost 3 bases; unmatched junction nucleotides: 4. CDR3: CAFRLAGGTDTQYF. The DNA for the CDR3 is TGTGCCTTCCGACTAGCGGGGGGAACAGATACGCAGTATTTT.

The V gene is TRBV5-6, the J gene TRBJ2-3, with D maybe TRBD2 (6 bases). Germline CDR1 reads SGHDT; CDR2 reads YYEEEE. Trimming removed 6 bases at V and 3 bases at J, with 20 bases between. The CDR3 totals 16 residues. The CDR3 reads CASTNSAGYFTDTQYF. CDR3 bases: TGTGCCAGCACCAATTCTGCGGGGTATTTTACAGATACGCAGTATTTT.